This record concerns one TCR beta chain sequence. As yet, its antigen is unknown. The record originates from a study of T cells in Graves' hyperthyroidism and ophthalmopathy. Study-wide background: Peripheral blood was obtained at initial diagnosis, preceding any treatment.

In patients aged 18 to 65, hyperthyroidism was newly diagnosed, with duration under 2 months. The blood sample predates any ophthalmopathy symptoms, coming from first hyperthyroidism diagnosis. CDR1 is LGHDT and CDR2 is YNNKEL in the germline V gene (reference sequence). Trimming at V came to 0 bases and at J to 8 bases, leaving 8 bases not matched to a gene. This CDR3 contains 15 residues. Study-wide findings and caveats: Peripheral blood also featured most of the thyroid clonotypes expanded above 0.001.

Amplification targeted TCR beta CDR3 regions from RNA transcripts. The HTBI primer set drove a first-round RT-PCR of the TCR CDR3. One entry per CDR3 protein, called by TCRdb with MiXCR from the multiplex PCR reads. The repertoire holds 270,000 or so distinct CDR3 sequences, with 13% to 15% as singletons. The gene calls are TRBV3-1 and TRBJ2-3; 7 bases map to TRBD2. Sequenced material: blood. This sequence was found in a woman aged 50 to 60 with Graves' hyperthyroidism that later progressed to Graves' ophthalmopathy. Here the CDR3 reads CASSQEVGGPVTQYF. DNA of the CDR3: TGTGCCAGCAGCCAAGAGGTGGGAGGGCCGGTTACGCAGTATTTT.